Listed below are T cell receptor beta chains from one sample, sequenced in a study of T cells in localized non-small cell lung cancer. Produced via immunoSEQ multiplex PCR; TCRdb's table is partial and in-frame only. Here the sample spans around 50,000 clones, about four fifths being singletons. Here the sequenced sample was peripheral blood, taken before any cancer treatment. These receptors originate from a female donor older than 55 with stage II squamous cell lung carcinoma. Both conserved end residues are part of each CDR3. Each record gives: clone size, CDR3 length, J gene, V gene, D gene, CDR3 DNA, CDR3 protein. A D gene is named only where the DNA matches it firmly. Not every row has a clone size; where given, it reads once, few, many or a size class.

clone_size: .
cdr3_length: 13
j_call: TRBJ2-7
v_call: TRBV6-1
d_call: .
cdr3_nt: TGTGCCAGCTCCGTTGCAGCCTACTACGAGCAGTACTTC
cdr3_aa: CASSVAAYYEQYF

clone_size: .
cdr3_length: 13
j_call: TRBJ1-1
v_call: TRBV5-1
d_call: .
cdr3_nt: TGCGCCAGCGCCCCTGGACTGAACACTGAAGCTTTCTTT
cdr3_aa: CASAPGLNTEAFF

clone_size: .
cdr3_length: 15
j_call: TRBJ1-1
v_call: TRBV19
d_call: .
cdr3_nt: TGTGCCAGTAGTATAGCGGGAGACATGAACACTGAAGCTTTCTTT
cdr3_aa: CASSIAGDMNTEAFF

clone_size: .
cdr3_length: 14
j_call: TRBJ2-7
v_call: TRBV11-3
d_call: .
cdr3_nt: TGTGCCAGCAGCTTACATCAGGCTTCCTACGAGCAGTACTTC
cdr3_aa: CASSLHQASYEQYF

clone_size: .
cdr3_length: 16
j_call: TRBJ2-7
v_call: TRBV5-6
d_call: TRBD1
cdr3_nt: TGTGCCAGCAGCTTTAGGAGGACAGGGAGTATCTACGAGCAGTACTTC
cdr3_aa: CASSFRRTGSIYEQYF

clone_size: .
cdr3_length: 15
j_call: TRBJ2-7
v_call: TRBV21-1
d_call: .
cdr3_nt: TGTGCCAGCCGCCGGGACAGCGAGAGCTCCTACGAGCAGTACTTC
cdr3_aa: CASRRDSESSYEQYF

clone_size: .
cdr3_length: 15
j_call: TRBJ2-5
v_call: TRBV4-1
d_call: .
cdr3_nt: TGCGCCAGCAGCCAAAGCCCGGGGGCCGTAGAGACCCAGTACTTC
cdr3_aa: CASSQSPGAVETQYF

clone_size: .
cdr3_length: 13
j_call: TRBJ1-3
v_call: TRBV30
d_call: .
cdr3_nt: TGTGCCTGGAGTCTACCCTCTGGAAACACCATATATTTT
cdr3_aa: CAWSLPSGNTIYF

clone_size: few
cdr3_length: 16
j_call: TRBJ1-3
v_call: TRBV9
d_call: .
cdr3_nt: TGTGCCAGCAGCGGATCCGGGACGGTCTCTGGAAACACCATATATTTT
cdr3_aa: CASSGSGTVSGNTIYF

clone_size: .
cdr3_length: 18
j_call: TRBJ1-3
v_call: TRBV4-1
d_call: .
cdr3_nt: TGCGCCAGCAGCCAAGCCCCCACGGAGGCAAGCTCTGGAAACACCATATATTTT
cdr3_aa: CASSQAPTEASSGNTIYF

clone_size: .
cdr3_length: 16
j_call: TRBJ2-6
v_call: TRBV5-1
d_call: .
cdr3_nt: TGCGCCAGCAGCTTAGGGCAGGGCTCTGGGGCCAACGTCCTGACTTTC
cdr3_aa: CASSLGQGSGANVLTF

clone_size: .
cdr3_length: 17
j_call: TRBJ1-6
v_call: TRBV5-4
d_call: TRBD1
cdr3_nt: TGTGCCAGCAGCTTACCGGGACAGGGGGTGAAGAATTCACCCCTCCACTTT
cdr3_aa: CASSLPGQGVKNSPLHF

clone_size: .
cdr3_length: 17
j_call: TRBJ2-1
v_call: TRBV7-9
d_call: .
cdr3_nt: TGTGCCAGCGGGCCTCAATCGGGGGCTAGTTCCTACAATGAGCAGTTCTTC
cdr3_aa: CASGPQSGASSYNEQFF

clone_size: .
cdr3_length: 16
j_call: TRBJ2-3
v_call: TRBV14
d_call: .
cdr3_nt: TGTGCCAGCAGCCGCCAGGGGGGCGGAAACGCAGATACGCAGTATTTT
cdr3_aa: CASSRQGGGNADTQYF

clone_size: .
cdr3_length: 16
j_call: TRBJ1-2
v_call: TRBV6-6
d_call: TRBD1
cdr3_nt: TGTGCCAGCAGCTCCCTTACTACAGGGGGCAGCTATGGCTACACCTTC
cdr3_aa: CASSSLTTGGSYGYTF

clone_size: .
cdr3_length: 13
j_call: TRBJ2-7
v_call: TRBV15
d_call: TRBD2
cdr3_nt: TGTGCCACCAGCAGGACTAGCGGTGGGGAGCAGTACTTC
cdr3_aa: CATSRTSGGEQYF

clone_size: .
cdr3_length: 14
j_call: TRBJ1-5
v_call: TRBV19
d_call: TRBD1
cdr3_nt: TGTGCCAGTACGGCCGGACAGGGATATCAGCCCCAGCATTTT
cdr3_aa: CASTAGQGYQPQHF

clone_size: medium-sized
cdr3_length: 11
j_call: TRBJ1-1
v_call: TRBV29-1
d_call: .
cdr3_nt: TGCAGCGTTGGGCAGGGCCTTGAAGCTTTCTTT
cdr3_aa: CSVGQGLEAFF

clone_size: .
cdr3_length: 16
j_call: TRBJ2-1
v_call: TRBV5-6
d_call: TRBD2
cdr3_nt: TGTGCCAGCAGCTTAAGTTTCAGCGGGGAGTACAATGAGCAGTTCTTC
cdr3_aa: CASSLSFSGEYNEQFF

clone_size: .
cdr3_length: 14
j_call: TRBJ1-3
v_call: TRBV5-1
d_call: .
cdr3_nt: TGCGCCAGCAGCTTGGAACAGGTCGGGGACACCATATATTTT
cdr3_aa: CASSLEQVGDTIYF

clone_size: .
cdr3_length: 10
j_call: TRBJ2-7
v_call: TRBV28
d_call: .
cdr3_nt: TGTGCCTCGGGCCCCTACGAGCAGTACTTC
cdr3_aa: CASGPYEQYF

clone_size: .
cdr3_length: 16
j_call: TRBJ1-2
v_call: TRBV13
d_call: .
cdr3_nt: TGTGCCAGCAGCTTCCATGCCCGCCAGGGGAACTATGGCTACACCTTC
cdr3_aa: CASSFHARQGNYGYTF

clone_size: .
cdr3_length: 16
j_call: TRBJ2-5
v_call: TRBV7-2
d_call: TRBD2
cdr3_nt: TGTGCCAGCAGCTTGGGAGGACTAGCGGGGAAAGAGACCCAGTACTTC
cdr3_aa: CASSLGGLAGKETQYF

clone_size: .
cdr3_length: 15
j_call: TRBJ2-1
v_call: TRBV5-4
d_call: .
cdr3_nt: TGTGCCAGCCTTCCCTCGGGTAACTCCTACAATGAGCAGTTCTTC
cdr3_aa: CASLPSGNSYNEQFF

clone_size: .
cdr3_length: 17
j_call: TRBJ1-2
v_call: TRBV5-6
d_call: .
cdr3_nt: TGTGCCAGCAGCTTACAGGGTATCGGCTCTAATAACTATGGCTACACCTTC
cdr3_aa: CASSLQGIGSNNYGYTF

clone_size: .
cdr3_length: 13
j_call: TRBJ1-5
v_call: TRBV6-5
d_call: .
cdr3_nt: TGTGCCAGCAGTTACAATAGCAATCAGCCCCAGCATTTT
cdr3_aa: CASSYNSNQPQHF

clone_size: few
cdr3_length: 13
j_call: TRBJ1-1
v_call: TRBV10-3
d_call: TRBD1
cdr3_nt: TGTGCCATCAGTGGCCCAGGGGGCACTGAAGCTTTCTTT
cdr3_aa: CAISGPGGTEAFF

clone_size: .
cdr3_length: 15
j_call: TRBJ2-5
v_call: TRBV5-8
d_call: .
cdr3_nt: TGTGCCAGCAGCTTGGTCATCGCTAACCAAGAGACCCAGTACTTC
cdr3_aa: CASSLVIANQETQYF

clone_size: .
cdr3_length: 15
j_call: TRBJ1-2
v_call: TRBV2
d_call: TRBD1
cdr3_nt: TGTGCCAGCAGTGACCGGGGGACAGGGGTGAACGGCTACACCTTC
cdr3_aa: CASSDRGTGVNGYTF

clone_size: few
cdr3_length: 15
j_call: TRBJ1-1
v_call: TRBV19
d_call: .
cdr3_nt: TGTGCCAGTAGTGGTGGGGACACCTTGAACACTGAAGCTTTCTTT
cdr3_aa: CASSGGDTLNTEAFF